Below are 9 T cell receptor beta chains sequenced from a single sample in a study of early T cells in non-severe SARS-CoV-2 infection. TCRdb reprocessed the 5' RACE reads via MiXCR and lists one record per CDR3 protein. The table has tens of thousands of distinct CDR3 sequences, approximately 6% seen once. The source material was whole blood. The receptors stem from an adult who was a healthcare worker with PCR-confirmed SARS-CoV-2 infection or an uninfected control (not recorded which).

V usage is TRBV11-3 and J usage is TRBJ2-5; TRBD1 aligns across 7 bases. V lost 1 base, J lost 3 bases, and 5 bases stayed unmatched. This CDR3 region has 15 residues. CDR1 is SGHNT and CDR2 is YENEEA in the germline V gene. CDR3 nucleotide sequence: TGTGCCAGCAGCTTAGTCCGGCAGGGGGAAGAGACCCAGTACTTC. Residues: CASSLVRQGEETQYF.

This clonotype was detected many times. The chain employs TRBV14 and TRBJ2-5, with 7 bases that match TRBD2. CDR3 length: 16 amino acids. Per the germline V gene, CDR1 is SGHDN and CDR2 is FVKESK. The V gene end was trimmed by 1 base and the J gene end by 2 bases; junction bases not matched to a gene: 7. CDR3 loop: CASSQAAAGLQETQYF. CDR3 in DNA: TGTGCCAGCAGCCAAGCTGCAGCGGGGCTACAAGAGACCCAGTACTTC.

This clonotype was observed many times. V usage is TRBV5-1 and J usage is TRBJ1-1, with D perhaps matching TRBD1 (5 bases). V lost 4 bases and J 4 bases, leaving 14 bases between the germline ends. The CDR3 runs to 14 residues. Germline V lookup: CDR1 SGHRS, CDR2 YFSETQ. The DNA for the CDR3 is TGCGCCAGCAGCGAAGGGACGGCCCTCACTGAAGCTTTCTTT. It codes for CASSEGTALTEAFF.

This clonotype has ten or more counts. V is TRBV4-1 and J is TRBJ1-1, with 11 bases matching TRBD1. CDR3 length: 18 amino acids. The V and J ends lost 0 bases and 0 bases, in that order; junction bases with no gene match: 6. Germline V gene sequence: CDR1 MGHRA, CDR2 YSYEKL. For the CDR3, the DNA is TGCGCCAGCAGCCAAGAAGACGGGACAGGGGGATTGAACACTGAAGCTTTCTTT. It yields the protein CASSQEDGTGGLNTEAFF.

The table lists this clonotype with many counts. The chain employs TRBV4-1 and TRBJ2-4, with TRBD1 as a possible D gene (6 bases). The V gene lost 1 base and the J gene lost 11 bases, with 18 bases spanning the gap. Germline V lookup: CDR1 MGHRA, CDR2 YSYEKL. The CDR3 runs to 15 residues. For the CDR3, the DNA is TGCGCCAGCAGCCAAGCCACAGGGAAGGATGAGGTTCAGTACTTC. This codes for CASSQATGKDEVQYF.

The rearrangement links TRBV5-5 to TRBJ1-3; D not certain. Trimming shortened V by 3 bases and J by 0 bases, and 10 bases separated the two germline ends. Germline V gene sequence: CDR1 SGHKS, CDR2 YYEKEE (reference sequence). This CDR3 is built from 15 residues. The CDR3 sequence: CASSSGLLSGNTIYF. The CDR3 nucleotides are TGTGCCAGCAGCTCCGGACTCCTCTCTGGAAACACCATATATTTT.

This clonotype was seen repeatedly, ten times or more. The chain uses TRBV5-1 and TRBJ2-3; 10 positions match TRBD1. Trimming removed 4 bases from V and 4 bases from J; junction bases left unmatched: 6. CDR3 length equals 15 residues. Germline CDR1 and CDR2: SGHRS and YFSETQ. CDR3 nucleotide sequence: TGCGCCAGCAGCCGCTCAGGACAGGGGGCAGATACGCAGTATTTT. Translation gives CASSRSGQGADTQYF. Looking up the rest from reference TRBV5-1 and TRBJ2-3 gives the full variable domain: KAGVTQTPRYLIKTRGQQVTLSCSPISGHRSVSWYQQTPGQGLQFLFEYFSETQRNKGNFPGRFSGRQFSNSRSEMNVSTLELGDSALYLCASSRSGQGADTQYFGPGTRLTVL.

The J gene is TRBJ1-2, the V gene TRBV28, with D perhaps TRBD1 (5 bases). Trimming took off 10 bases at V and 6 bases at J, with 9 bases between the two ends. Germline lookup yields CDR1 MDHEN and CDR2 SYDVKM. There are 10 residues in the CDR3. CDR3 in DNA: TGTGCCACCCTGGGGGATGGCTACACCTTC. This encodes CATLGDGYTF.

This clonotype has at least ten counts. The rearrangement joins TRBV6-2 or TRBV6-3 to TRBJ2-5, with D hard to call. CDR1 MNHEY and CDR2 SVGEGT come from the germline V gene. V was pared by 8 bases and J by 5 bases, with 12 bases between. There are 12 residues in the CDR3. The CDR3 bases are TGTGCCAGCGGATTCCCGGAGGAGACCCAGTACTTC. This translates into CASGFPEETQYF.